This TCR beta chain was recorded in a study of blood T cell repertoires in COVID-19. At the level of the study: Sites in the United States, Italy and Spain provided acute and convalescent COVID-19 samples. In each case, the material was cDNA or gDNA derived from T cells, B-cell-depleted T cells, or PBMCs.

The data were produced by immunoSEQ multiplex PCR, yet TCRdb's version contains in-frame clones alone and is incomplete. The table shows under 250,000 clones, with 70% to 90% occurring only once. CDR1 is SGHRS and CDR2 is YFSETQ in the germline V gene. V was pared by 5 bases and J by 4 bases, with 12 bases between. The CDR3 totals 13 residues. The TCR was taken from a woman aged 50 to 60 with active or convalescent COVID-19. The rearrangement uses TRBV5-1 and TRBJ1-1, with no clear D. Sequenced: peripheral blood. The DNA of the CDR3 is TGCGCCAGCAGAAGGCGTTCGGGCACTGAAGCTTTCTTT. Encoded protein: CASRRRSGTEAFF.